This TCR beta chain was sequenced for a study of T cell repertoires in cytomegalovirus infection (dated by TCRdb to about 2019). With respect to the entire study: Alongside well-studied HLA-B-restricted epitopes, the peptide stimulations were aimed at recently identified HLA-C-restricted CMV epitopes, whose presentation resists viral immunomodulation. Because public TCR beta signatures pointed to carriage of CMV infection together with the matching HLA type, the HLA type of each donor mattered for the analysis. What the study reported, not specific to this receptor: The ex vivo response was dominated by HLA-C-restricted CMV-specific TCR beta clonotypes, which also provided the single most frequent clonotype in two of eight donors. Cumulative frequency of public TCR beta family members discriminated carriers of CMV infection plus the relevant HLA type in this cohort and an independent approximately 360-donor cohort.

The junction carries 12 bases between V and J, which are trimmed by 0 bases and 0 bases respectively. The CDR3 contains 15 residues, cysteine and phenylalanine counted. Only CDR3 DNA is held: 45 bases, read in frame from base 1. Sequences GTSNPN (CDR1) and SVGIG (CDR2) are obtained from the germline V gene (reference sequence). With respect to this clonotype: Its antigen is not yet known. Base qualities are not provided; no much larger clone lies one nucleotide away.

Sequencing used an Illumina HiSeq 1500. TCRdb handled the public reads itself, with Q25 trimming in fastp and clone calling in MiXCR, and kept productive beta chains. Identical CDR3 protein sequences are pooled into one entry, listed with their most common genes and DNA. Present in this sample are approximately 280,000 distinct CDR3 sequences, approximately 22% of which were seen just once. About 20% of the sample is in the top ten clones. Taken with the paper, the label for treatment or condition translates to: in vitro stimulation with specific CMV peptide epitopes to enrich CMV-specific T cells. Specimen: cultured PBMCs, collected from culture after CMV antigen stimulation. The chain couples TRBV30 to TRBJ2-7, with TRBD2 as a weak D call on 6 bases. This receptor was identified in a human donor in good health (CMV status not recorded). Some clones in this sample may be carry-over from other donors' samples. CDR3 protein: CAWSVGTLTSYEQYF. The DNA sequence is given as TGTGCCTGGAGTGTAGGGACTCTTACCTCCTACGAGCAGTACTTC.